This T cell receptor (beta chain) was sequenced for a study of T cells in tuberculosis. Background on the study: IGRA-negative adolescents, IGRA-positive adolescents with latent tuberculosis and adults with active tuberculosis formed this South African cohort.

Unsorted cryopreserved PBMC were sequenced, averaging around 94,000 T cells per clinical donor. Overall study results and limits: A GMM-specific repertoire classifier reached approximately 84% accuracy, AUROC roughly 0.87. Active tuberculosis patients had shorter CDR3-alpha; the beta difference was nonsignificant.

With respect to this clone: Its cognate antigen is unknown.

This CDR3 has 15 residues. Germline V gene sequence: CDR1 SGHTA, CDR2 FQGNSA. V was clipped by 0 bases and J by 4 bases; unmatched bases: 5. Method: immunoSEQ multiplex PCR; TCRdb's copy keeps in-frame clones and lacks some. The data hold some 29,000 clones, with around 90% observed a single time. Material: PBMCs. This clonotype originated in a donor aged 10-29 years with latent tuberculosis or without tuberculosis infection. The V and J genes are TRBV7-2 and TRBJ2-7; 8 nucleotides match TRBD2. The CDR3 DNA reads TGTGCCAGCAGCTTAGCAGGGCTAGCGGGTTACGAGCAGTACTTC. Translated, it gives CASSLAGLAGYEQYF.